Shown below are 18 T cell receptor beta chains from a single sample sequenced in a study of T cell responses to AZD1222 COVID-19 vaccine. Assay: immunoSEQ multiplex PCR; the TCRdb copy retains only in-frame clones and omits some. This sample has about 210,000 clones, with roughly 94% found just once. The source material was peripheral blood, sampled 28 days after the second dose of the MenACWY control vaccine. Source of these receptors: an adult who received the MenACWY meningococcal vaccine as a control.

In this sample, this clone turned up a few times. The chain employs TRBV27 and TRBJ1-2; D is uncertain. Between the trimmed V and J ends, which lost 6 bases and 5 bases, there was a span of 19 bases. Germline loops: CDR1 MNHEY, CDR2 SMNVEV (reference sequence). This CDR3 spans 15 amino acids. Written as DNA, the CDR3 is TGTGCCAGCAGCCCTTCAATAGGTGGCCTATATGGCTACACCTTC. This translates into CASSPSIGGLYGYTF.

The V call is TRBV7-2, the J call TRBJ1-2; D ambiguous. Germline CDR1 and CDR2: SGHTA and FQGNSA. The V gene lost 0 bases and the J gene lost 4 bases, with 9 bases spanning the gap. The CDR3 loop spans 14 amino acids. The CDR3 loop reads CASSLAAASYGYTF. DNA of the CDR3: TGTGCCAGCAGCTTAGCGGCAGCATCCTATGGCTACACCTTC.

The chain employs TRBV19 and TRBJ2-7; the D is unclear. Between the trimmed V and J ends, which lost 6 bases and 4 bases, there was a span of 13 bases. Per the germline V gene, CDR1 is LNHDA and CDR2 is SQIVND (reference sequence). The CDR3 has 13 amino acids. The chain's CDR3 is CASSSTFGYEQYF. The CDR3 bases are TGTGCCAGTAGCTCGACCTTCGGGTACGAGCAGTACTTC.

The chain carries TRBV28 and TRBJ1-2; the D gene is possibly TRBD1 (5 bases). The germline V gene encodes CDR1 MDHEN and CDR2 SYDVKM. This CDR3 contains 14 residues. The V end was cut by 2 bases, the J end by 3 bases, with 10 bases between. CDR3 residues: CASSLQGGDYGYTF. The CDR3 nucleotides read TGTGCCAGCAGTTTACAGGGAGGTGACTATGGCTACACCTTC.

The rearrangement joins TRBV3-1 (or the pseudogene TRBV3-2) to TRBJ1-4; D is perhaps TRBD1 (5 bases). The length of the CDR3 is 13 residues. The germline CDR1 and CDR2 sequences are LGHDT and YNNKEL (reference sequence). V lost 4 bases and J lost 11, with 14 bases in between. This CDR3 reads CASSPEIEGKLFF. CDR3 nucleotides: TGTGCCAGCAGCCCAGAGATCGAGGGGAAACTGTTTTTT.

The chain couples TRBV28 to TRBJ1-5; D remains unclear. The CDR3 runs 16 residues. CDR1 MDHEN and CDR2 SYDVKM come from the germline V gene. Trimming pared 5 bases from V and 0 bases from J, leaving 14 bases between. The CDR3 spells CASSPRPLYSNQPQHF. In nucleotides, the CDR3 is TGTGCCAGCAGTCCCCGTCCCCTGTATAGCAATCAGCCCCAGCATTTT.

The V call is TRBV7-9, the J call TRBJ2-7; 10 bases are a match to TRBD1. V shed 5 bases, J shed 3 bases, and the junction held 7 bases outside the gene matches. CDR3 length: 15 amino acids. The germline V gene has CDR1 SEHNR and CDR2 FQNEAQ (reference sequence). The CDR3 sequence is CASSRAGQGVYEQYF. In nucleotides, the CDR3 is TGTGCCAGCAGCCGCGCCGGACAGGGGGTCTACGAGCAGTACTTC.

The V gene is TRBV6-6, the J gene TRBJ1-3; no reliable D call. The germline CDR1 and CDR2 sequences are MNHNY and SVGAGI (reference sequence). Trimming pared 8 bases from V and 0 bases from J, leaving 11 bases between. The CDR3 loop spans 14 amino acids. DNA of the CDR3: TGTGCCAGCCGGCGGTTAAGCTCTGGAAACACCATATATTTT. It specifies CASRRLSSGNTIYF.

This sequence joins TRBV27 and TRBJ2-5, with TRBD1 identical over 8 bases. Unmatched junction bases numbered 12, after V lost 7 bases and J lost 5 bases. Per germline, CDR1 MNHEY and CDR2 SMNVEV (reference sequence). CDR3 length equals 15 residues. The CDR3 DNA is TGTGCCAGCATTCCGGGAGACAGGGGTAGGGAGACCCAGTACTTC. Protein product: CASIPGDRGRETQYF.

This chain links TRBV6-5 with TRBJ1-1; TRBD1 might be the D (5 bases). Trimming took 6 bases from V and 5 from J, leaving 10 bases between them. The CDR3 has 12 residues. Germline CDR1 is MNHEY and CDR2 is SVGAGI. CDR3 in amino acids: CASRGGGTEAFF. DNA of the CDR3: TGTGCCAGCAGGGGTGGGGGGACTGAAGCTTTCTTT.

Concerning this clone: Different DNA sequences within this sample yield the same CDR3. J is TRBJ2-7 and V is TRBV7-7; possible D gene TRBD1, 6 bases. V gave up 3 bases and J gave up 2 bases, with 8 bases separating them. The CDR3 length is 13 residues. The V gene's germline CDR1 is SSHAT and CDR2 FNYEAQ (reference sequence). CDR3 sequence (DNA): TGTGCCAGCAGCTTCGGACAGACCTACGAGCAGTACTTC. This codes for CASSFGQTYEQYF.

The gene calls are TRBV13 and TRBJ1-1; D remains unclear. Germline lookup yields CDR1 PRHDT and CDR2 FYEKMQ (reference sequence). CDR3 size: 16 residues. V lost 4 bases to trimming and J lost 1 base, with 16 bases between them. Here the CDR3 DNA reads TGTGCCAGCAGCTCAGAACCCATAACGAGGAACACTGAAGCTTTCTTT. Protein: CASSSEPITRNTEAFF.

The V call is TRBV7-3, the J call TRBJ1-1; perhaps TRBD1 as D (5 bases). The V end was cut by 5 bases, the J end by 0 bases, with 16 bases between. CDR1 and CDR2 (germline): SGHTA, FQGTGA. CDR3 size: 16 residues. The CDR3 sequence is CASSPRGGPMNTEAFF. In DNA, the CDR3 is TGTGCCAGCAGCCCTCGGGGCGGACCCATGAACACTGAAGCTTTCTTT.

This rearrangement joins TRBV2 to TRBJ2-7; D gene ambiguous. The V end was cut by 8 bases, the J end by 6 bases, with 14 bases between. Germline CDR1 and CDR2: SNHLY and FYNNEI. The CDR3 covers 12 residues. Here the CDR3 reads CASSSPPSEQYF. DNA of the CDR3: TGTGCCAGCTCGTCCCCCCCCTCCGAGCAGTACTTC.

The DNA for the CDR3 is TGTGCCAGCAGTTTAGGTTGGGACAGGGGGCGCGGTGTGAACACCGGGGAGCTGTTTTTT. Residues: CASSLGWDRGRGVNTGELFF. The rearrangement joins TRBV28 to TRBJ2-2; 12 bases line up with TRBD1. Unmatched junction bases numbered 11, after V lost 2 bases and J lost 1 base. The germline V gene has CDR1 MDHEN and CDR2 SYDVKM. The CDR3 extends over 20 amino acids.

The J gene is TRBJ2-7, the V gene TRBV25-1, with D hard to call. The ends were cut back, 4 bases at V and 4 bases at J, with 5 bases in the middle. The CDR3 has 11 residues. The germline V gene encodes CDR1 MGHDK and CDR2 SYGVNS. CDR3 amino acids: CASSGGYEQYF. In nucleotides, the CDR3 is TGTGCCAGCAGTGGCGGATACGAGCAGTACTTC.

CDR3 region: CASSLPVTGNRNEQFF. The CDR3 bases are TGTGCCAGCAGCTTACCAGTGACAGGGAACAGGAATGAGCAGTTCTTC. The chain couples TRBV7-9 to TRBJ2-1, with 7 bases identical to TRBD1. J was trimmed by 7 bases and V by 2 bases; bases with no gene match: 11. Germline loops: CDR1 SEHNR, CDR2 FQNEAQ (reference sequence). This CDR3 is 16 amino acids long. Combining the CDR3 with reference TRBV7-9 and TRBJ2-1 gives the whole variable domain DTGVSQNPRHKITKRGQNVTFRCDPISEHNRLYWYRQTLGQGPEFLTYFQNEAQLEKSRLLSDRFSAERPKGSFSTLEIQRTEQGDSAMYLCASSLPVTGNRNEQFFGPGTRLTVL.

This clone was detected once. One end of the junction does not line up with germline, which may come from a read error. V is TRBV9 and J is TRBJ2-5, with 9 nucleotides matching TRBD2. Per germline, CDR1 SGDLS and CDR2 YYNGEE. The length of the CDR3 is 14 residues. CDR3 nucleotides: TGTGCCAGCAGCCCCGCCCCCCGGGGACTAGCCCCCAACTTC. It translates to CASSPAPRGLAPNF.